This TCR beta chain was observed in a study of blood T cell repertoires in COVID-19. Study-level background: Samples taken during acute and convalescent COVID-19 were collected in the United States, Italy and Spain.

Trimming at V came to 0 bases and at J to 3 bases, leaving 4 bases not matched to a gene. Germline V gene lookup returns CDR1 LGHNA and CDR2 YSLEER. CDR3 size: 17 residues. In the original processing: Reference gene primer amplification yielded estimated nucleated cell counts. TCRdb's copy holds only in-frame clones and misses some; the assay was immunoSEQ multiplex PCR. The D gene and trimming were derived from the DNA, and the V and J assignments and clone size from that table. The sample holds about 150,000 clones, around 85% seen once. This receptor was taken from a man in his 70s with acute or convalescent COVID-19. The sequencing sample was made of peripheral blood. V gene TRBV4-3 combines with J gene TRBJ2-1, with TRBD2 identical over 11 bases. The CDR3 protein is CASSQDRLAGHYNEQFF. The DNA for the CDR3 is TGCGCCAGCAGCCAAGATAGACTAGCGGGACACTACAATGAGCAGTTCTTC.